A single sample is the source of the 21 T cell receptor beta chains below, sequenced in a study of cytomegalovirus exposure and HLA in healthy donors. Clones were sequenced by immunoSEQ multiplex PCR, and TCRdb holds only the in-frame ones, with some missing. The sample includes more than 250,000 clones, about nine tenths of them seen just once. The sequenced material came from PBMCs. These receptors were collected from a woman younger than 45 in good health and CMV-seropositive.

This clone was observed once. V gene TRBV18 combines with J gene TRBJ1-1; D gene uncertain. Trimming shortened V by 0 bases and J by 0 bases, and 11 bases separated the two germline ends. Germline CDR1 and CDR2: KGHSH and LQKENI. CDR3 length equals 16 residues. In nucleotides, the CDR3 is TGTGCCAGCTCACCACCGATACAGCTCCTGAACACTGAAGCTTTCTTT. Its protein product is CASSPPIQLLNTEAFF. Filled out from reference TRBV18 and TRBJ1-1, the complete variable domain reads NAGVMQNPRHLVRRRGQEARLRCSPMKGHSHVYWYRQLPEEGLKFMVYLQKENIIDESGMPKERFSAEFPKEGPSILRIQQVVRGDSAAYFCASSPPIQLLNTEAFFGQGTRLTVV.

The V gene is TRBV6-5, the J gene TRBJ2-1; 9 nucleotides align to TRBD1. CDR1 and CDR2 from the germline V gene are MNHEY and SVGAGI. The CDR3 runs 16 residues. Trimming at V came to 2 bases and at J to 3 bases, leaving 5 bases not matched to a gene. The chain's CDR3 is CASSYGGTGNYNEQFF. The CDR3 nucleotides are TGTGCCAGCAGTTACGGTGGGACAGGGAACTACAATGAGCAGTTCTTC.

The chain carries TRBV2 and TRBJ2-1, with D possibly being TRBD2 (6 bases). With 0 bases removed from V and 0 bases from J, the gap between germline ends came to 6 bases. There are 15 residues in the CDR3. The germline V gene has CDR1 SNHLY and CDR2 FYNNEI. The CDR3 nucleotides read TGTGCCAGCAGTGAAGCGGAGGGCTCCTACAATGAGCAGTTCTTC. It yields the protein CASSEAEGSYNEQFF.

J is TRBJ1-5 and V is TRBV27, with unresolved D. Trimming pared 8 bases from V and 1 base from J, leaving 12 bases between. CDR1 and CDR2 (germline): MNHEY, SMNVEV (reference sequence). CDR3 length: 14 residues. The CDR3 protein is CASASGGSNQPQHF. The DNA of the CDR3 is TGTGCCAGCGCCTCTGGAGGGAGCAATCAGCCCCAGCATTTT.

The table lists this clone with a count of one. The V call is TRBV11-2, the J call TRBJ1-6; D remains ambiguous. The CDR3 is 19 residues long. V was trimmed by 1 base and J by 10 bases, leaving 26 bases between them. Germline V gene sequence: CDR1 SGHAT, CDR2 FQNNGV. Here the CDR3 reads CASSLVMVGEDKLDSPLHF. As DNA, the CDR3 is TGTGCCAGCAGCTTAGTAATGGTCGGGGAAGACAAGTTGGACTCACCCCTCCACTTT.

The CDR3, as DNA: TGTGCCTGGAGTGGCCCAGGGGGCGGCTCTGGGGCCAACGTCCTGACTTTC. Encoded protein: CAWSGPGGGSGANVLTF. The genes are TRBV30 and TRBJ2-6, with 8 nucleotides matching TRBD1. CDR3 length equals 17 residues. The V and J ends lost 1 base and 0 bases, in that order; junction bases with no gene match: 5. Germline CDR1 and CDR2: GTSNPN and SVGIG (reference sequence).

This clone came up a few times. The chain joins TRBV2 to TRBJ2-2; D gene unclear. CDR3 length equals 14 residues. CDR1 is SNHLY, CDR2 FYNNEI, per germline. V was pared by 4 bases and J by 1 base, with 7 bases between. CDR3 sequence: CASSVQVNTGELFF. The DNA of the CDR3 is TGTGCCAGCAGTGTGCAGGTGAACACCGGGGAGCTGTTTTTT.

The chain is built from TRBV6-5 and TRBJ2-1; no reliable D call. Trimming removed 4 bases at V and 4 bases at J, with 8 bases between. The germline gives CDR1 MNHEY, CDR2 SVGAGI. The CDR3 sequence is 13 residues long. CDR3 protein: CASSFEAYNEQFF. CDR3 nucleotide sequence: TGTGCCAGCAGTTTTGAAGCTTACAATGAGCAGTTCTTC.

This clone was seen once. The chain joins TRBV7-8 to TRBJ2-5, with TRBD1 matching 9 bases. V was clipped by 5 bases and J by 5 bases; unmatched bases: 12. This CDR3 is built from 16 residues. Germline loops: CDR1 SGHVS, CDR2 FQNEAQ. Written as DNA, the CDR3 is TGTGCCAGCAGCCCCTACCCCGGGACAGGGAGGGAGACCCAGTACTTC. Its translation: CASSPYPGTGRETQYF.

The CDR3 is CASSSPGQAHNEQFF. Written as DNA, the CDR3 is TGTGCCAGCAGTTCCCCGGGACAGGCCCACAATGAGCAGTTCTTC. The chain recombines TRBV6-5 with TRBJ2-1; 8 bases are shared with TRBD1. The CDR3 runs 15 residues. J gave up 5 bases and V 4 bases, and 7 bases lay outside the gene matches. In germline, CDR1 is MNHEY, CDR2 SVGAGI.

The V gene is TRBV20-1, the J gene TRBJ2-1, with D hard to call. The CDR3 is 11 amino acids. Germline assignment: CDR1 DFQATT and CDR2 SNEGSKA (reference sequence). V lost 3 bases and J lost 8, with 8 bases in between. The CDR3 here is CSASLTDEQFF. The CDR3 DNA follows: TGCAGTGCTAGTTTGACGGATGAGCAGTTCTTC.

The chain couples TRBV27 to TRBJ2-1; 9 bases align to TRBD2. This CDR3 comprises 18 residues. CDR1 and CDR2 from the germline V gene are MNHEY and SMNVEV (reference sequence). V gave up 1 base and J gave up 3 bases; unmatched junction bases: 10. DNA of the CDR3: TGTGCCAGCAGTTTATTGCCGGGACTAGCAGCAGACTACAATGAGCAGTTCTTC. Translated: CASSLLPGLAADYNEQFF.

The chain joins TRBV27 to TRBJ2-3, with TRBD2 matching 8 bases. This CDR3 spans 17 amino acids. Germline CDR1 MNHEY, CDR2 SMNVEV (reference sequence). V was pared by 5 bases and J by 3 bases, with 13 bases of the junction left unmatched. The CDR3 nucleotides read TGTGCCAGCAGTCCAAAACCGGGACTAGAGGTAACAGATACGCAGTATTTT. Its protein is CASSPKPGLEVTDTQYF.

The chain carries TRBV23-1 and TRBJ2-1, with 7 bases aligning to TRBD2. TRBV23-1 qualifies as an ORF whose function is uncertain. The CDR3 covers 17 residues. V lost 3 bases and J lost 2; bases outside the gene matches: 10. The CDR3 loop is CASSHPSTGGTYNEQFF. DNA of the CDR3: TGCGCCAGCAGTCACCCCTCAACGGGGGGAACCTACAATGAGCAGTTCTTC.

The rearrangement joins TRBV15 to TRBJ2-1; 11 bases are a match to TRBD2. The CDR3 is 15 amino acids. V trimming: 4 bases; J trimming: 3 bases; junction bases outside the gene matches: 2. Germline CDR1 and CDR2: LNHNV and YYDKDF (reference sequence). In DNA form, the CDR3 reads TGTGCCACCAGCAAACTAGCGGGAGTCTACAATGAGCAGTTCTTC. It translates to CATSKLAGVYNEQFF.

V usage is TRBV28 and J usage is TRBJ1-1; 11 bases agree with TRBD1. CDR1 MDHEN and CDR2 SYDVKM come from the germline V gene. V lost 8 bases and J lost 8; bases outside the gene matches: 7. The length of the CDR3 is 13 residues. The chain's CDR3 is CASGQGAGREAFF. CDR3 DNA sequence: TGTGCCAGCGGACAGGGGGCAGGCAGGGAAGCTTTCTTT.

CDR3 DNA: TGTGCCAGCAGTGAATCACAACAATCGTGGGATACGCAGTATTTT. This translates into CASSESQQSWDTQYF. The J gene is TRBJ2-3, the V gene TRBV2; no definite D call. The CDR3 consists of 15 residues. With 2 bases removed from V and 6 bases from J, the gap between germline ends came to 15 bases. Germline lookup yields CDR1 SNHLY and CDR2 FYNNEI.

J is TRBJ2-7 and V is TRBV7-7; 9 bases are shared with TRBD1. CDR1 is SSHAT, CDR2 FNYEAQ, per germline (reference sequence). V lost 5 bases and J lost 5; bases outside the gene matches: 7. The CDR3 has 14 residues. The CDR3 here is CASSAGTGFHEQYF. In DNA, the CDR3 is TGTGCCAGCAGCGCCGGGACAGGGTTTCACGAGCAGTACTTC.

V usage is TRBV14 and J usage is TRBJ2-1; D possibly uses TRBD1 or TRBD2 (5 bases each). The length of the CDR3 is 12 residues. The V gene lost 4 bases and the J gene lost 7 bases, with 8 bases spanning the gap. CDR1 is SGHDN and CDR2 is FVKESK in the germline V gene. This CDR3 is CASSLWGNEQFF. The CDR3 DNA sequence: TGTGCCAGCAGCCTATGGGGGAATGAGCAGTTCTTC.

The CDR3 reads CASSVGTTSNQPQHF. CDR3 nucleotides: TGTGCCAGTAGTGTAGGGACAACGAGCAATCAGCCCCAGCATTTT. The J gene is TRBJ1-5, the V gene TRBV19; maybe TRBD1 (6 bases). V lost 5 bases and J 1 base, leaving 12 bases between the germline ends. The CDR3 has 15 amino acids. CDR1 LNHDA and CDR2 SQIVND come from the germline V gene (reference sequence). Full variable domain (outside the CDR3, taken from reference TRBV19 and TRBJ1-5): DGGITQSPKYLFRKEGQNVTLSCEQNLNHDAMYWYRQDPGQGLRLIYYSQIVNDFQKGDIAEGYSVSREKKESFPLTVTSAQKNPTAFYLCASSVGTTSNQPQHFGDGTRLSIL.

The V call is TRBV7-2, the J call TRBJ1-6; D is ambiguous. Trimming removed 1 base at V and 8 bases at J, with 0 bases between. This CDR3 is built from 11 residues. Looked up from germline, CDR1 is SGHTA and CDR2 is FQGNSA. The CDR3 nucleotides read TGTGCCAGCAGCTTAGATTCACCCCTCCACTTT. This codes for CASSLDSPLHF.